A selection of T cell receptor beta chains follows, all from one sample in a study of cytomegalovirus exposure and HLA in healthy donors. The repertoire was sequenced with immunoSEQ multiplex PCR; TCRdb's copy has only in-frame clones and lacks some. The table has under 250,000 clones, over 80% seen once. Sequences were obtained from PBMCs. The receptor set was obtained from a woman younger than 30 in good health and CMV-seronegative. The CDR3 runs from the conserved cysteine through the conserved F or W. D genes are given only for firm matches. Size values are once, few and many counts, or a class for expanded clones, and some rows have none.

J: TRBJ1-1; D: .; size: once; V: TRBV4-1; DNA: TGCGCCAGCAGCCAAGATGGGAAAGGGGGTAACACTGAAGCTTTCTTT; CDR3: CASSQDGKGGNTEAFF
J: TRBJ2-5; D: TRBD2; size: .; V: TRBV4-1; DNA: TGCGCCAGCGGGGAGCCGCGGGGGGCAGAGACCCAGTACTTC; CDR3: CASGEPRGAETQYF
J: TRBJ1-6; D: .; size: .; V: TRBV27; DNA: TGTGCCAGCAGCCACGACAGTAGTAATTCACCCCTCCACTTT; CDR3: CASSHDSSNSPLHF
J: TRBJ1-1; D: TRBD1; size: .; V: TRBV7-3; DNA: TGTGCCAGCAGTTTTACAGGGGGCGGGAAAGCTTTCTTT; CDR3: CASSFTGGGKAFF
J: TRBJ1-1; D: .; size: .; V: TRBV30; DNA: TGTGCCTGGAGCGTAGGGGTGGGGGGATTACGGAACACTGAAGCTTTCTTT; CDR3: CAWSVGVGGLRNTEAFF
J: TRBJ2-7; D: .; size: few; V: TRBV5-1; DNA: TGCGCCAGCAGCCGGGGCAGGACCGCCTACGAGCAGTACTTC; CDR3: CASSRGRTAYEQYF
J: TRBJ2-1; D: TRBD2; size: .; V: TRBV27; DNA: TGTGCCAGCAGTTTATTGACGGGGAGGGCCCTCTTTTCCTACAATGAGCAGTTCTTC; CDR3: CASSLLTGRALFSYNEQFF
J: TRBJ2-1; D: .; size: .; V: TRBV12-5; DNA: TGTGCTAGTGGTGACAGAGATGAGCAGTTCTTC; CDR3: CASGDRDEQFF
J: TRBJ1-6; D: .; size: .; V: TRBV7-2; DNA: TGTGCCAGCAGCTTACCCAGGGGATCTTCACCCCTCCACTTT; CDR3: CASSLPRGSSPLHF
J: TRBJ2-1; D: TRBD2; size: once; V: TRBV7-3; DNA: TGTGCCAGCAGCTCCGCCCCTACTAGCGGTGTTTACAATGAGCAGTTCTTC; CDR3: CASSSAPTSGVYNEQFF
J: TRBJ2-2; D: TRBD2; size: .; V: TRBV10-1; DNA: TGCGCCAGCAGTGAGGGGCGGGAGGACACCGGGGAGCTGTTTTTT; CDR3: CASSEGREDTGELFF
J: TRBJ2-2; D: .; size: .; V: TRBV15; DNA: TGTGCCACCAGCAGAGGCGGAGCGAACACCGGGGAGCTGTTTTTT; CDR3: CATSRGGANTGELFF
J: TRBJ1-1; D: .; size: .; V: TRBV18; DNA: TGTGCCAGCTCCTCTCGGAAGGGGGTTTGGAACACTGAAGCTTTCTTT; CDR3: CASSSRKGVWNTEAFF
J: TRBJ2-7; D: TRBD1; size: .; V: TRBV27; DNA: TGTGCCAGCAGTCTTTCGGGACAGGGGCGTCGCGAGCAGTACTTC; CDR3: CASSLSGQGRREQYF
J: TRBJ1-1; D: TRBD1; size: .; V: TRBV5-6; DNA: TGTGCCAGCAGCTGGGGGACAGGTATGAACACTGAAGCTTTCTTT; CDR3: CASSWGTGMNTEAFF
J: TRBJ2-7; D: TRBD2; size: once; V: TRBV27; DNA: TGTGCCAGCAGTCTCCGGGGAGGGGAGGTTTACGAGCAGTACTTC; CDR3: CASSLRGGEVYEQYF
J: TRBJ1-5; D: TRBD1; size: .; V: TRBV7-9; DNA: TGTGCCAGCAGCTTAGTTCGAGGGGGCCGAAGCAATCAGCCCCAGCATTTT; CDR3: CASSLVRGGRSNQPQHF
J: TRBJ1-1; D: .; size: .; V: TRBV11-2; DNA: TGTGCCAGCAGCCACGGGACGGGCCGGCGGAACACTGAAGCTTTCTTT; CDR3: CASSHGTGRRNTEAFF
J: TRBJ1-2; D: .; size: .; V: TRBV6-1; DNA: TGTGCCGGCGGAGCGGGGCTGCACTCCTATGGCTACACCTTC; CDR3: CAGGAGLHSYGYTF
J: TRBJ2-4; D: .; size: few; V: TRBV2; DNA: TGTGCCAGCAGTGGGACAGCATCCCGTCAGTACTTC; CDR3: CASSGTASRQYF
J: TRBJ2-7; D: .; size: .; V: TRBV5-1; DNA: TGCGCCAGCAGATACAAGAGCTCCTACGAGCAGTACTTC; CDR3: CASRYKSSYEQYF
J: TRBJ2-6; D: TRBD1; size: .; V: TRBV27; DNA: TGTGCCAGCAGGACAGGGGGCGCTTCTGGGGCCAACGTCCTGACTTTC; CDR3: CASRTGGASGANVLTF
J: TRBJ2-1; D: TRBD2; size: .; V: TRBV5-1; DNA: TGCGCCAGCAGCTCGACTAGCGGATACAATGAGCAGTTCTTC; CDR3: CASSSTSGYNEQFF
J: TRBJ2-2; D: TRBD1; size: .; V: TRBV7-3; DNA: TGTGCCAGCAGCTCAATCGGGACAGGGACGATTAACACCGGGGAGCTGTTTTTT; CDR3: CASSSIGTGTINTGELFF
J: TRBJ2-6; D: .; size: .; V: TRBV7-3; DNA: TGTGCCAGCAGCCTCTCCGCTGGGGCCAACGTCCTGACTTTC; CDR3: CASSLSAGANVLTF
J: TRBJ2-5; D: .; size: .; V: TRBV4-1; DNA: TGCGCCAGCAGCCAAGGCCAAGAGACCCAGTACTTC; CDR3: CASSQGQETQYF